Below are 2 T cell receptor beta chains sequenced from a single sample in a study of CD8 T cells in ankylosing spondylitis (dated by TCRdb to about 2017). Their cognate antigens are unknown. The method behind the library was 5' RACE. Sequencing instrument: Illumina HiSeq 2500. TCRdb's own reprocessing of the public reads used fastp at Q25 and MiXCR and kept productive beta chains. Identical CDR3 protein sequences are pooled into one entry, listed with their most common genes and DNA. Recorded for this sample are some 800,000 distinct CDR3 sequences; over 9.5% of them occurred a single time. The biggest ten clones account for approximately 0.5% of the sample. Overall study results and their limits: A TCR beta motif made up of several highly homologous amino acid variants appeared to be characteristic of blood from ankylosing spondylitis patients.

Input material: blood, either unsorted or a sorted T cell fraction (not recorded which). Every receptor here comes from a male donor with ankylosing spondylitis.

This clonotype appeared a few times. The chain combines TRBV7-9 with TRBJ1-2, with D possibly matching TRBD1 (5 bases). The V gene's germline CDR1 is SEHNR and CDR2 FQNEAQ (reference sequence). V lost 7 bases to trimming and J lost 3 bases, with 15 bases between them. This CDR3 region has 14 residues. The CDR3: CASIRDPLDYGYTF. The CDR3 DNA reads TGTGCCAGCATCAGGGACCCGCTGGACTATGGCTACACCTTC.

This clonotype showed up just a few times. The chain is built from TRBV4-3 and TRBJ2-7; a weak D match, TRBD2 (6 bases). The CDR3 runs 14 residues. Germline CDR1 is LGHNA and CDR2 is YSLEER. The germline V and J ends were trimmed by 1 base and 3 bases, with 10 bases remaining between them. CDR3 nucleotide sequence: TGCGCCAGCAGCCAAGGGCCCGGGGGCTACGAGCAGTACTTC. It specifies CASSQGPGGYEQYF.